Each of the 3 T cell receptor beta chains below was sequenced from the same sample in a study of T cell responses to AZD1222 COVID-19 vaccine. The protocol was immunoSEQ multiplex PCR, while the TCRdb copy is restricted to in-frame clones and leaves out a portion. The sample has about 180,000 clones; around 90% are singletons. This material consisted of peripheral blood, taken 28 days after the second AZD1222 dose. Receptors originate from an adult who received the AZD1222 COVID-19 vaccine.

This clone showed up just once. The chain employs TRBV5-1 and TRBJ2-1, with D possibly being TRBD2 (5 bases). Germline CDR1 reads SGHRS; CDR2 reads YFSETQ. The CDR3 runs to 15 residues. Trimming cost V 4 bases and J 5 bases, with 16 bases left between them. CDR3 amino acids: CASSLTRRVNNEQFF. The CDR3 nucleotides are TGCGCCAGCAGCCTTACAAGGCGGGTTAACAATGAGCAGTTCTTC.

The chain recombines TRBV18 with TRBJ1-5; D not certain. The CDR3 sequence is 14 residues long. CDR1 and CDR2 from the germline V gene are KGHSH and LQKENI. Trimming took 1 base from V and 5 from J, leaving 9 bases between them. The CDR3: CASSPRWVDQPQHF. The CDR3, as DNA: TGTGCCAGCTCACCACGATGGGTGGATCAGCCCCAGCATTTT.

The rearrangement uses TRBV5-1 and TRBJ2-7, with TRBD2 as a possible D gene (6 bases). CDR1 SGHRS and CDR2 YFSETQ come from the germline V gene. The CDR3 is 14 residues long. Trimming took off 2 bases at V and 1 base at J, with 10 bases between the two ends. The CDR3 nucleotides read TGCGCCAGCAGCTTTATGGCGGGGTCCTACGAGCAGTACTTC. Translated, it gives CASSFMAGSYEQYF.